This T cell receptor beta chain stems from a study of shared clonotypes between healthy human individuals. As for the study in general: Per donor, CD8 memory used one plate, CD8 naive used two, CD4 memory used three and CD4 naive used three.

Clones were read by immunoSEQ multiplex PCR, and TCRdb kept only the in-frame ones, dropping some. In the table there are 2 million or so clones, 95% of which are singletons. Study findings and constraints: Naive subsets generally exceeded memory subsets in estimated richness.

Germline V gene sequence: CDR1 SGHNT, CDR2 YYREEE (reference sequence). Trimming removed 1 base at V and 9 bases at J, with 20 bases between. The CDR3 length is 16 residues. Points on this clone: Its antigen is unidentified.

This TCR came from a young man in good health. The chain employs TRBV5-4 and TRBJ2-1, with D maybe TRBD1 (6 bases). The sequenced material came from naive CD4+ T cells sorted from blood. As for subset: CD45RA+ positively selected. CDR3 in DNA: TGTGCCAGCAGCTTGCTCTCACGCATAGGGGGAAGTGAGCAGTTCTTC. Amino acids: CASSLLSRIGGSEQFF.